The 4 T cell receptor beta chains reported below all come from one sample, sequenced in a study of blood T cell repertoires in COVID-19. Method: immunoSEQ multiplex PCR; TCRdb's copy keeps in-frame clones and lacks some. The sample includes 150,000 or so clones, about 90% seen only once; the top ten take less than 0.6%. Material for sequencing was peripheral blood. The receptors shown here come from a man aged 45-65 years with acute or convalescent COVID-19.

The V gene is TRBV4-3, the J gene TRBJ1-6; D may be TRBD1 (5 bases). Germline CDR1 reads LGHNA; CDR2 reads YSLEER. The V end was cut by 0 bases, the J end by 8 bases, with 17 bases between. CDR3 length equals 17 residues. The CDR3 reads CASSQDRGGEVDSPLHF. The CDR3 DNA follows: TGCGCCAGCAGCCAAGACAGAGGAGGGGAAGTCGATTCACCCCTCCACTTT.

The V call is TRBV19, the J call TRBJ2-1; D uncertain. Germline values: CDR1 LNHDA, CDR2 SQIVND (reference sequence). Deletions cut 9 bases from V and 0 bases from J, with 15 bases between. The CDR3 is made up of 15 amino acids. The CDR3 bases are TGTGCCAGAACCGAAACCCGGAGCTCCTACAATGAGCAGTTCTTC. It translates to CARTETRSSYNEQFF.

This chain connects TRBV9 to TRBJ2-7, with D perhaps TRBD2 (5 bases). Trimming removed 0 bases from V and 6 bases from J, with 16 bases in between. Germline loops: CDR1 SGDLS, CDR2 YYNGEE. The CDR3 contains 15 residues. For the CDR3, the DNA is TGTGCCAGCAGCGTAGCGCCGGGAAAGTTCGCCGAGCAGTACTTC. Protein sequence: CASSVAPGKFAEQYF. Filled out from reference TRBV9 and TRBJ2-7, the complete variable domain reads DSGVTQTPKHLITATGQRVTLRCSPRSGDLSVYWYQQSLDQGLQFLIQYYNGEERAKGNILERFSAQQFPDLHSELNLSSLELGDSALYFCASSVAPGKFAEQYFGPGTRLTVT.

This chain links TRBV7-3 with TRBJ1-6; 10 bases fit TRBD1. Germline V gives CDR1 SGHTA, CDR2 FQGTGA. CDR3 length: 14 residues. With V trimmed by 2 bases and J by 9 bases, 1 base remained unmatched. CDR3 DNA sequence: TGTGCCAGCAGCTTAGGGACAGGGGTTTCACCCCTCCACTTT. Translation: CASSLGTGVSPLHF.